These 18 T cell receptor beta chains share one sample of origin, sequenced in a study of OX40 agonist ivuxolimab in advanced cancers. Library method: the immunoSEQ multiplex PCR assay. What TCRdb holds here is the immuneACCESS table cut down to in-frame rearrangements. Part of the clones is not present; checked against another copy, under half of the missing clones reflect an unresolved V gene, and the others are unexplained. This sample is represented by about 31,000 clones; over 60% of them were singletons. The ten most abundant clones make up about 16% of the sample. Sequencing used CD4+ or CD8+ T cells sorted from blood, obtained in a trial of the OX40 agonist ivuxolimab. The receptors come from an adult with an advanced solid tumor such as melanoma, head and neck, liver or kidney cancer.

CDR3 bases: TGCAGCGTTTGGTATCTGGGACCCCCCTCGGGGGGCTACACCTTC. As protein: CSVWYLGPPSGGYTF. The chain uses TRBV29-1 and TRBJ1-2; D might be TRBD1 (5 bases). The V gene lost 5 bases and the J gene lost 8 bases, with 24 bases spanning the gap. Germline V gene sequence: CDR1 SQVTM, CDR2 ANQGSEA. This CDR3 comprises 15 residues. Drawing the rest from reference TRBV29-1 and TRBJ1-2, the complete variable domain is SAVISQKPSRDICQRGTSLTIQCQVDSQVTMMFWYRQQPGQSLTLIATANQGSEATYESGFVIDKFPISRPNLTFSTLTVSNMSPEDSSIYLCSVWYLGPPSGGYTFGSGTRLTVV.

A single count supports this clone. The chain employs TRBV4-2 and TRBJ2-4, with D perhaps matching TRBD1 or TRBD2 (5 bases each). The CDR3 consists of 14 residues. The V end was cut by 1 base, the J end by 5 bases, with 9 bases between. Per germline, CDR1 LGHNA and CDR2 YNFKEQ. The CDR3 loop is CASSQAGQENIQYF. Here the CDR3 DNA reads TGTGCCAGCAGCCAAGCGGGGCAGGAAAACATTCAGTACTTC.

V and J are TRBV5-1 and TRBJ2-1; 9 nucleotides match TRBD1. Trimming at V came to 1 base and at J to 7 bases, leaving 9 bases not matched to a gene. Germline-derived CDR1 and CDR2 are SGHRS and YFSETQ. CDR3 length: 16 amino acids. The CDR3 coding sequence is TGCGCCAGCAGCTTGATACCGGGACAGGGTACGAATGAGCAGTTCTTC. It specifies CASSLIPGQGTNEQFF.

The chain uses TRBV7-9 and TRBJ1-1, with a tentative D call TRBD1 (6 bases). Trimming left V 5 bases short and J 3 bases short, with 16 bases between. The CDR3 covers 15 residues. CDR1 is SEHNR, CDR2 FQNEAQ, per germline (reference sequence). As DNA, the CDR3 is TGTGCCAGCAGCCCGAACAGGGAACTTCACACTGAAGCTTTCTTT. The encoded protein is CASSPNRELHTEAFF.

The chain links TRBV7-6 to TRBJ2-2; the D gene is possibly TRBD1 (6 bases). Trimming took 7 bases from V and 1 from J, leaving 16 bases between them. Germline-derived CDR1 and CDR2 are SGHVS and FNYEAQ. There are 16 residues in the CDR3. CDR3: CASNQPGHQNTGELFF. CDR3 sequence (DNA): TGTGCCAGCAACCAACCGGGACACCAGAACACCGGGGAGCTGTTTTTT.

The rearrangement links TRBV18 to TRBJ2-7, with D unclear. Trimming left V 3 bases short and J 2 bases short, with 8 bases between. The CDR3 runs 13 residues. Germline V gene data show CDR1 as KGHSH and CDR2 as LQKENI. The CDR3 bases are TGTGCCAGCTCACCGGCAGCCACCTACGAGCAGTACTTC. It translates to CASSPAATYEQYF.

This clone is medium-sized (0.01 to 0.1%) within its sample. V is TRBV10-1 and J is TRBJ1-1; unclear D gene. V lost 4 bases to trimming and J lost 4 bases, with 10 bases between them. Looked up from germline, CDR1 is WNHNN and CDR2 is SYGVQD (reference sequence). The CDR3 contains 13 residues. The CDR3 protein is CASSGMWGTEAFF. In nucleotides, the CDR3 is TGCGCCAGCAGTGGTATGTGGGGCACTGAAGCTTTCTTT.

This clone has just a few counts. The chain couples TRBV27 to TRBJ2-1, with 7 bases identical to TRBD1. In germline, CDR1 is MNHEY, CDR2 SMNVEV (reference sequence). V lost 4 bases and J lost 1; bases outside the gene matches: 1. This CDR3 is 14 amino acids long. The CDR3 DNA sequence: TGTGCCAGCAGTTCGACAGGGTCCTACAATGAGCAGTTCTTC. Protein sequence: CASSSTGSYNEQFF.

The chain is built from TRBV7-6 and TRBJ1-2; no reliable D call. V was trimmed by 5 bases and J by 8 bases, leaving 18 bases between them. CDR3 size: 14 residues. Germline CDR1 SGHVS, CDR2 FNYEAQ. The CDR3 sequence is CASSPWEPGLGYTF. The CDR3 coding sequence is TGTGCCAGCAGCCCCTGGGAACCGGGCCTAGGCTACACCTTC.

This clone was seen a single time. CDR3 sequence (DNA): TGTGCCAGCAGTGAAAACGGGGTAAACTATGGCTACACCTTC. It is translated as CASSENGVNYGYTF. This rearrangement joins TRBV6-1 to TRBJ1-2; no clear D. This CDR3 is built from 14 residues. Germline V gives CDR1 MNHNS, CDR2 SASEGT. Between the trimmed V and J ends, which lost 2 bases and 2 bases, there was a span of 9 bases.

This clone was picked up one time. The CDR3 region is CASSLTNEQFF. The CDR3 nucleotides are TGTGCCAGCAGCTTGACAAATGAGCAGTTCTTC. The chain carries TRBV7-9 and TRBJ2-1; D gene ambiguous. The CDR3 has 11 residues. The V gene lost 3 bases and the J gene lost 7 bases, with 4 bases spanning the gap. CDR1 and CDR2 from the germline V gene are SEHNR and FQNEAQ (reference sequence).

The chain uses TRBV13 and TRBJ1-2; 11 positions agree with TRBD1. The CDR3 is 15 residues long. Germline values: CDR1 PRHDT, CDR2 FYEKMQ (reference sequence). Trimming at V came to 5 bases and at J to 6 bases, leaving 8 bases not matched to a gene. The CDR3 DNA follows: TGTGCCAGCAGCCTCCCACCGGGACAGGGGGATGGCTACACCTTC. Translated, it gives CASSLPPGQGDGYTF. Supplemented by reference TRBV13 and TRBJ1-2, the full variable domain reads AAGVIQSPRHLIKEKRETATLKCYPIPRHDTVYWYQQGPGQDPQFLISFYEKMQSDKGSIPDRFSAQQFSDYHSELNMSSLELGDSALYFCASSLPPGQGDGYTFGSGTRLTVV.

The CDR3 protein is CASSIQGATGELFF. CDR3 nucleotide sequence: TGTGCCAGCAGTATACAGGGGGCGACCGGGGAGCTGTTTTTT. The genes are TRBV6-5 and TRBJ2-2; 9 bases map to TRBD1. The germline CDR1 and CDR2 sequences are MNHEY and SVGAGI. J lost 5 bases, V lost 5 bases, and 3 bases had no gene match. The CDR3 sequence is 14 residues long.

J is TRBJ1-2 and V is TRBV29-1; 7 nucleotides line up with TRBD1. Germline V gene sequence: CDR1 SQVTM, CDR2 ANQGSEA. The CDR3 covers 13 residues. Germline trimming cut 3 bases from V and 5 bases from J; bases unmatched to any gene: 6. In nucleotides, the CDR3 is TGCAGCGTTGATACAGGGGTAAAGTATGGCTACACCTTC. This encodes CSVDTGVKYGYTF. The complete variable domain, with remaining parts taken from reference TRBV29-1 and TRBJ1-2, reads SAVISQKPSRDICQRGTSLTIQCQVDSQVTMMFWYRQQPGQSLTLIATANQGSEATYESGFVIDKFPISRPNLTFSTLTVSNMSPEDSSIYLCSVDTGVKYGYTFGSGTRLTVV.

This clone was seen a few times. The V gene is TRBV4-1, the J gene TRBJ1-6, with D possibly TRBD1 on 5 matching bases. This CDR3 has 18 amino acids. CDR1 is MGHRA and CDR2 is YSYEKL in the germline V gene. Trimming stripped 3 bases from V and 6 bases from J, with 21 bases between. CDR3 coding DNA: TGCGCCAGCAGCCAGGGACGGGTGAAACTAATAATTAATTCACCCCTCCACTTT. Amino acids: CASSQGRVKLIINSPLHF.

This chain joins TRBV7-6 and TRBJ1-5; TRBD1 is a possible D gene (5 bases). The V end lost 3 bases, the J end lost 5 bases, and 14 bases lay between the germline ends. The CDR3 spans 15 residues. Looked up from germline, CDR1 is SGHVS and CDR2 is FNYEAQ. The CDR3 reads CASSFVPGGDQPQHF. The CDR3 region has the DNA TGTGCCAGCAGCTTTGTCCCGGGGGGTGATCAGCCCCAGCATTTT.

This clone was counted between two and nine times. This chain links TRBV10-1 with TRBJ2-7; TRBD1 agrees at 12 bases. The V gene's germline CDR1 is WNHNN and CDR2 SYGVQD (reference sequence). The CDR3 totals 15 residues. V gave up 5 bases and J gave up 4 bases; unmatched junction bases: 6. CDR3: CASSTGTGGSYEQYF. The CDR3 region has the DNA TGCGCCAGCAGTACCGGGACAGGGGGCTCGTACGAGCAGTACTTC.

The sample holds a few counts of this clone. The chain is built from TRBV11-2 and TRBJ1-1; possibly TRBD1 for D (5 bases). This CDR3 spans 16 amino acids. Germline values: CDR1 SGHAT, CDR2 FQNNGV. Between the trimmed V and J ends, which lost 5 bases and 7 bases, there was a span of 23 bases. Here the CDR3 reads CASSTLQGLQRVEAFF. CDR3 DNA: TGTGCCAGCAGCACTCTGCAGGGTCTACAAAGGGTTGAAGCTTTCTTT.